The present entry profiles one T cell receptor beta chain with its context. This sample was taken from a study of blood T cell repertoires in COVID-19. The CDR3 is 14 amino acids. CDR1 and CDR2 from the germline V gene are LGHDT and YNNKEL (reference sequence). V dropped 4 bases and J dropped 0 bases, with 9 bases sitting between them. Assay used: immunoSEQ multiplex PCR; TCRdb lists only in-frame clones, some missing. The profile covers 200,000 to 250,000 clones, with roughly four fifths appearing a single time and approximately 7.5% taken by the ten largest. The sequence came from a woman older than 75 with COVID-19, enrolled during active disease. The source material was peripheral blood. The chain has TRBV3-1 (or the pseudogene TRBV3-2) and TRBJ1-1, with D unresolved. This CDR3 is CASSRLGVNTEAFF. CDR3 nucleotide sequence: TGTGCCAGCAGCCGTCTAGGAGTGAACACTGAAGCTTTCTTT.